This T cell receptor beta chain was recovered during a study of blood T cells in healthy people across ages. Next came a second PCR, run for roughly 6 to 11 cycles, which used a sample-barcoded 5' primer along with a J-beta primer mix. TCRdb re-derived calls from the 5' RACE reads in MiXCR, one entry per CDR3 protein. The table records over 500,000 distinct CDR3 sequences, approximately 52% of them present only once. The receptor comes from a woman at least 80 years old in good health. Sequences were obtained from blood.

The CDR3 sequence: CASSTRAGMNTEAFF. DNA of the CDR3: TGTGCCAGCAGCACCAGGGCAGGAATGAACACTGAAGCTTTCTTT. This sequence joins TRBV6-2 or TRBV6-3 and TRBJ1-1, with D perhaps matching TRBD1 (5 bases). The CDR3 is 15 amino acids. Trimming removed 6 bases from V and 0 bases from J, with 14 bases in between. CDR1 MNHEY and CDR2 SVGEGT come from the germline V gene.